Here is one T cell receptor beta chain with its context. The antigen it recognizes is unknown. Per-base qualities were not stored, and no clone one base away is much larger. The library was obtained by the immunoSEQ multiplex PCR assay. A mixture of 60 forward primers for TCR Vbeta segments and 13 reverse primers for TCR Jbeta segments was used in the multiplex PCR. A multiplex PCR assay on genomic DNA amplified the CDR3 region of rearranged TCR beta genes. Amplified TCR beta libraries were sequenced as 87-base-pair reads on the Illumina HiSeq System. Processing in the source paper ran as follows. A later analysis counted some 80 million unique TCR beta chains across the roughly 700 repertoires, and approximately 11 million of these chains were shared by at least two donors. A nearest-neighbor algorithm error-corrected the raw reads and collapsed the reads into unique sequences, merging closely related sequences to remove PCR and sequencing errors. CDR3 sequences were aligned to IMGT reference sequences to assign V, D and J gene segments. For a sequence to be retained, a match of at least six nucleotides was required to both a V gene segment and a J gene segment. Rearrangements were classified as productive when the CDR3 lacked stop codons and remained in frame with V and J, and all other rearrangements were classified as non-productive. Following IMGT convention, CDR3 was defined as the stretch from the second conserved V-encoded cysteine up to the conserved J-encoded phenylalanine. In an earlier analysis of 587 of the donors, sequences lacking an unambiguous match to a single V gene segment were excluded. In an earlier analysis of approximately 590 of the donors, V segments were called functional above 56.7% productive rearrangements and were called segregating when the between-donor standard deviation exceeded 5%. A statistical classification framework was built for diagnosing cytomegalovirus status from the catalog of TCR beta chain sequences. A later analysis assigned V and J genes by comparing TCR nucleotide sequences with IMGT/GENE-DB human TR gene sequences. A later analysis assigned CDR3 sequences and most-parsimonious VDJ recombination scenarios with the TCRdist pipeline. In a later analysis, each TCR beta chain was defined by its CDR3 amino acid sequence together with its V-gene family, and reads without a unique V-gene family were excluded. To address suspected cross-contamination and a sequencing artifact, a later analysis removed around 590 highly shared, low-generation-probability nucleotide sequences. In a later analysis, a clonal expansion index for each public chain was calculated from normalized within-repertoire ranks of inferred template counts. Generation probabilities in a later analysis came from a VDJ recombination model fitted to out-of-frame rearrangements, and those results were checked against IGoR. A later analysis scored TCR-TCR, TCR-HLA and TCR-CMV co-occurrence with hypergeometric tests, applying a repertoire-size bias correction to TCR pairs. To estimate false discovery rates, a later analysis permuted the HLA or CMV assignments 20 times. In a later analysis, co-occurring TCRs were grouped using DBSCAN, with TCRdist sequence similarity added in when clustering inside HLA-allele-positive subsets. Repertoires with fewer than 30,000 or more than 120,000 public chains, plus five repertoires with anomalous nucleotide sharing, were excluded from co-occurrence clustering. TCRdb obtained this table from immuneACCESS and retained in-frame rearrangements with V and J assigned. These tables miss some clones; where compared with another copy, unresolved V genes account for less than half of the shortfall, and the remainder is unexplained. V, J and clone size were drawn from that table, and D and trimming were deduced from the DNA. The sample table holds 150,000 or so clones, of which roughly 85% were seen once. The ten largest clones capture 2.3% of the sample.

From the germline V gene (reference sequence), CDR1 is SEHNR and CDR2 is FQNEAQ. After removal of 4 bases from V and 1 base from J, the junction retains 2 bases not matched to a gene. Taken from cysteine to phenylalanine, the CDR3 has 14 residues. Only the CDR3 DNA is retained, 42 bases long and in frame from the first base. The entry originates in a study of cytomegalovirus exposure and HLA in healthy donors listed by TCRdb under 2017. For the wider study: An earlier analysis of several hundred of the donors reported roughly 270 Gb of sequence data and about 100 million unique TCR beta sequences from 190 million or so T cells. Around 320 gigabases of sequencing data and tens of millions of unique TCR sequences were included in an early release covering 550 to 800 HLA-typed donors. Of the roughly 400 genotyped donors, approximately 80% were placed in the genetic ancestry cluster associated with self-reported Caucasian donors. The study aimed to test whether cataloging public T cell receptors could reveal signatures of past pathogen exposure. The study used immunosequencing to profile the T cell repertoires of approximately 690 subjects and linked those repertoires to cytomegalovirus serostatus. Besides the first cohort of 666 subjects, a separate validation cohort made up of 95 to 150 different subjects was used. High-throughput TCR immunosequencing, statistical association of individual TCRs with disease status, and machine learning were combined to predict cytomegalovirus infection status. A later analysis re-analyzed previously published TCR beta repertoires from approximately 700 donors and added high-resolution HLA genotyping to study TCR occurrence patterns. The later analysis used no new phenotypic data to find candidate immune exposures, relying instead on TCR beta sequences and their occurrence across donors. An earlier analysis of fewer than 700 of the donors applied high-throughput TCR beta sequencing to assess whether each TCR beta V gene segment acted as functional or pseudogenic. Donor age, sex, ethnicity and CMV serostatus were collected together with the repertoire data. A later genetic analysis used genome-wide SNP genotypes for about 60% of the roughly 700 donors, treating that subset as a discovery cohort. Every repertoire in the discovery cohort had been generated on one and the same sequencing platform. HLA typing covered class I and class II loci at four-digit resolution. Typing coverage differed by locus: A, B, C, DRB1 and DQB1 were typed in roughly 629-630 donors, DQA1 in about 510, DPA1 in around 610, and DPB1 in approximately 450. Five DR-DQ haplotypes were treated as single units for association and clustering because of strong linkage in the cohort. Across approximately 400 genotyped donors of the cohort, an average of 235,054 unique TCR beta nucleotide sequences per donor were sequenced, and roughly a sixth of those sequences were non-productive.

Paper-wide results and their limitations: A later analysis found that TCR association rates varied across HLA loci, with DRB1 alleles showing the most associated TCRs and HLA-C alleles the fewest. A total of 150 to 200 TCR beta chains were listed by the study as associated with cytomegalovirus. A later analysis found that most CMV-associated TCR beta chains appeared HLA-restricted, with HLA associations seemingly driven largely by CMV exposure. The classifier was reported to diagnose cytomegalovirus status with high specificity and sensitivity in both the original cohort and the validation cohort. Broadly in line with IMGT annotations, most TCR beta V segments showed up in productive rearrangements about 87% or about 30% of the time in an earlier analysis of several hundred of the donors. A later analysis reported that several top co-occurrence clusters appeared linked to parvovirus B19, influenza, CMV and Epstein-Barr virus. A later analysis associated 16,951 TCR beta sequences with specific HLA alleles at a false discovery rate of 0.05. A later genetic analysis reported fewer N-insertions in productive TCRs among donors in an Asian-associated ancestry cluster than the approximately 700-donor mean. Only TCR beta chains were sequenced in this cohort, and the absence of alpha or paired-chain data limited detectable features. In vitro tests confirmed that three of the cytomegalovirus-associated TCR beta chains recognize cytomegalovirus antigens. It was suggested by the authors that the approach could potentially be generalized to other disease states and immunological phenotypes. A cluster of highly shared sequence variants was judged likely to be a technical artifact of the sequencing pipeline. HLA typing was unavailable for some donors at each locus, so association tests used only the typed subset. Correlated functional status among segregating V segments might be attributable to linkage disequilibrium, but an unknown experimental factor could not be ruled out. Over 15 rarely observed V segments, including chromosome 9 orphons, were excluded from the earlier analysis of approximately 500 of the donors because counts were too low. For the cohort, immune exposure information was limited to CMV serostatus. A later genetic analysis associated a missense DCLRE1C variant with V-gene and J-gene trimming of TCR beta chains, and an independent cohort replicated the association. A later analysis found that HLA-associated TCR beta chains were more clonally expanded and had lower generation probabilities than equally common non-associated chains. A further reported finding was that TCR beta sequences accurately predicted the HLA-A and HLA-B alleles for most subjects in the first cohort. Assigning TCR associations to individual alleles was difficult when HLA alleles, especially DR and DQ, strongly co-occurred. Some IMGT-functional V segments, including TRBV6-2 and TRBV6-3, could not be distinguished by the 87-base-pair reads and were therefore excluded. While some public TCRs were present in many individuals, most TCR sequences turned up only very rarely across donors. Presence/absence analyses assumed roughly uniform sequencing depth across donors, an assumption that may not hold.

The cohort comprised several hundred healthy bone marrow donors. At the time of sampling, every cohort member was nominally healthy, though immune exposures that went unrecorded were likely present. The donor was CMV seronegative and belonged to the group of 352 seronegative cohort members. Every donor gave a peripheral blood sample, and the peripheral blood mononuclear cells from that sample were used for TCR beta sequencing. The Qiagen DNeasy Blood Extraction Kit was used to extract genomic DNA from the blood cell samples. Sequencing was performed on PBMCs. The TCR comes from a woman aged 18-30 years in good health and CMV-seronegative. This sequence uses TRBV7-9 and TRBJ1-1; TRBD1 fits 8 bases in the junction. This receptor carries the CDR3 CASSYGTGNTEAFF. The bases are TGTGCCAGCAGCTACGGGACAGGGAACACTGAAGCTTTCTTT.